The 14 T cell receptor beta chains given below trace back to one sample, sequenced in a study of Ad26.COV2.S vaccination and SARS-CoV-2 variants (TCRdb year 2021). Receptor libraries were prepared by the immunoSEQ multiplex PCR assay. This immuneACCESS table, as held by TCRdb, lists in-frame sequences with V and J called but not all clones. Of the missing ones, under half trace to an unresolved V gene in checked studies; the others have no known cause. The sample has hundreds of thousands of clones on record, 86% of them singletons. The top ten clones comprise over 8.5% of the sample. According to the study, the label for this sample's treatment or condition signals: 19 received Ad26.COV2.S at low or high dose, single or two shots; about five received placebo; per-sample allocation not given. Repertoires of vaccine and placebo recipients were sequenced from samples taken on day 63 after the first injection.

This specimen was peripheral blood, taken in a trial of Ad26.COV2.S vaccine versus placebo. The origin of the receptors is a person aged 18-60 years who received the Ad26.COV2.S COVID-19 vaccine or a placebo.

The DNA for the CDR3 is TGTGCCAGCAGCCAGGGACAGTTGAACACTGAAGCTTTCTTT. As protein: CASSQGQLNTEAFF. The V call is TRBV28, the J call TRBJ1-1; 7 bases line up with TRBD1. With V trimmed by 6 bases and J by 0 bases, 4 bases remained unmatched. This CDR3 contains 14 residues. The germline CDR1 and CDR2 sequences are MDHEN and SYDVKM.

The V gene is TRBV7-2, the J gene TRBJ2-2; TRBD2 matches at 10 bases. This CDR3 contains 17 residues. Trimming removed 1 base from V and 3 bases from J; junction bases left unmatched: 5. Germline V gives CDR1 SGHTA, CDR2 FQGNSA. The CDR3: CASSLGPSGGYTGELFF. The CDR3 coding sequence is TGTGCCAGCAGCTTAGGGCCTAGCGGGGGCTACACCGGGGAGCTGTTTTTT. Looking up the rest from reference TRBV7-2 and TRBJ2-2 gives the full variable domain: GAGVSQSPSNKVTEKGKDVELRCDPISGHTALYWYRQSLGQGLEFLIYFQGNSAPDKSGLPSDRFSAERTGGSVSTLTIQRTQQEDSAVYLCASSLGPSGGYTGELFFGEGSRLTVL.

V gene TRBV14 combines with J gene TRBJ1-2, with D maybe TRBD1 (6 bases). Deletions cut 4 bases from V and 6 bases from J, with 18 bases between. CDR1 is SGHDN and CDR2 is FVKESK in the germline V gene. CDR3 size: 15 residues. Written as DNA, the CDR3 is TGTGCCAGCAGCCCCGCCGGGGGGCAGCGGGATGGCTACACCTTC. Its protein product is CASSPAGGQRDGYTF.

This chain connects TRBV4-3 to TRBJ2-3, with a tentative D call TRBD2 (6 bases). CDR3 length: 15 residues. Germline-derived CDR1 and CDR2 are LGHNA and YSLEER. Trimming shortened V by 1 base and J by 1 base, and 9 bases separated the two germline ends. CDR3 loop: CASSQAWGGTDTQYF. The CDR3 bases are TGCGCCAGCAGCCAAGCATGGGGGGGCACAGATACGCAGTATTTT.

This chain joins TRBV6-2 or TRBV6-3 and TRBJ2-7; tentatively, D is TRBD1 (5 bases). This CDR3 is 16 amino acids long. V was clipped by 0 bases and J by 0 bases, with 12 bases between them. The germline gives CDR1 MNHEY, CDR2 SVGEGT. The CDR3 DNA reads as TGTGCCAGCAGTTACTCCAGGGAAAGGCCCTCCTACGAGCAGTACTTC. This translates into CASSYSRERPSYEQYF.

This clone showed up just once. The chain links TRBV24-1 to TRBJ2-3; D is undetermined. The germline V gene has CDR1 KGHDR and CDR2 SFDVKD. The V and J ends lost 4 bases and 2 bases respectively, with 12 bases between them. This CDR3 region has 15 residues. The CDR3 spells CATSDRVINTDTQYF. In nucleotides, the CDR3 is TGTGCCACCAGTGACCGGGTCATCAACACAGATACGCAGTATTTT.

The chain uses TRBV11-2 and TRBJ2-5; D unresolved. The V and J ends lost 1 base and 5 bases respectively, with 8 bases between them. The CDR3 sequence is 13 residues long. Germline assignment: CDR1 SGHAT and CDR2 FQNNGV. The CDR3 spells CASSLGVQETQYF. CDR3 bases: TGTGCCAGCAGCTTAGGGGTCCAGGAGACCCAGTACTTC.

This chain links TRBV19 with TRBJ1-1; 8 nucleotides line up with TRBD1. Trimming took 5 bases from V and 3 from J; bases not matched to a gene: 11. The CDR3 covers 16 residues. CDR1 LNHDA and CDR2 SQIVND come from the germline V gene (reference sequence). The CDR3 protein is CASSFQGAAKYTEAFF. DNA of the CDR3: TGTGCCAGTAGTTTTCAGGGGGCAGCTAAGTACACTGAAGCTTTCTTT.

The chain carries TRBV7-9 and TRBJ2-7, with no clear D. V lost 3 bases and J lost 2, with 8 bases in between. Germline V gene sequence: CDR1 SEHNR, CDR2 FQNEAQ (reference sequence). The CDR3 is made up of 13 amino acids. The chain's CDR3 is CASSLRDTYEQYF. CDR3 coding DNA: TGTGCCAGCAGCTTGAGAGATACCTACGAGCAGTACTTC.

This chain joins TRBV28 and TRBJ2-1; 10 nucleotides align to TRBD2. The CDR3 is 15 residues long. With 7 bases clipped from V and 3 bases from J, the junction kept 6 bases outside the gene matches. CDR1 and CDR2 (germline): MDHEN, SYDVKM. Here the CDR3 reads CASTSSGSLYNEQFF. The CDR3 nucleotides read TGTGCCAGCACCTCTAGCGGGAGCCTCTACAATGAGCAGTTCTTC.

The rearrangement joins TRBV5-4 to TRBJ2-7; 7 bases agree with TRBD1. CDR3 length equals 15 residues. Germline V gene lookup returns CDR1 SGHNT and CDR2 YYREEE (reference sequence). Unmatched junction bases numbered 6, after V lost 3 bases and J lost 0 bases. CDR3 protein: CASSSRTGLSYEQYF. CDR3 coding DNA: TGTGCCAGCAGCTCTCGGACAGGACTCTCCTACGAGCAGTACTTC.

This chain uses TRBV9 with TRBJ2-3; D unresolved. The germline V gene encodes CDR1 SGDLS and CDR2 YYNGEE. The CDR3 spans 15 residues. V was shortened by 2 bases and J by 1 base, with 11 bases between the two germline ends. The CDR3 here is CASSVGSRGTDTQYF. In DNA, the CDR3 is TGTGCCAGCAGCGTTGGATCCCGGGGCACAGATACGCAGTATTTT.

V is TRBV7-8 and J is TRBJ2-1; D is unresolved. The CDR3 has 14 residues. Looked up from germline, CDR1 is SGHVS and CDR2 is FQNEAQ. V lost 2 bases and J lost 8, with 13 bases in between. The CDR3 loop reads CASSLILPGDEQFF. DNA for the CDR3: TGTGCCAGCAGCTTAATCCTGCCCGGAGATGAGCAGTTCTTC. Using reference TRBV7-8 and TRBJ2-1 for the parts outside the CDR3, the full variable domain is GAGVSQSPRYKVAKRGQDVALRCDPISGHVSLFWYQQALGQGPEFLTYFQNEAQLDKSGLPSDRFFAERPEGSVSTLKIQRTQQEDSAVYLCASSLILPGDEQFFGPGTRLTVL.

The DNA of the CDR3 is TGTGCCAGCAGCTCGGGACAGGTCCTTAATGAAAAACTGTTTTTT. Translated, it gives CASSSGQVLNEKLFF. The J gene is TRBJ1-4, the V gene TRBV5-8; TRBD1 matches 8 bases. The CDR3 contains 15 residues. Losses at the gene ends were 3 bases for V and 4 bases for J; bases not matched to a gene: 5. Germline V gives CDR1 SGHTS, CDR2 YDEGEE.